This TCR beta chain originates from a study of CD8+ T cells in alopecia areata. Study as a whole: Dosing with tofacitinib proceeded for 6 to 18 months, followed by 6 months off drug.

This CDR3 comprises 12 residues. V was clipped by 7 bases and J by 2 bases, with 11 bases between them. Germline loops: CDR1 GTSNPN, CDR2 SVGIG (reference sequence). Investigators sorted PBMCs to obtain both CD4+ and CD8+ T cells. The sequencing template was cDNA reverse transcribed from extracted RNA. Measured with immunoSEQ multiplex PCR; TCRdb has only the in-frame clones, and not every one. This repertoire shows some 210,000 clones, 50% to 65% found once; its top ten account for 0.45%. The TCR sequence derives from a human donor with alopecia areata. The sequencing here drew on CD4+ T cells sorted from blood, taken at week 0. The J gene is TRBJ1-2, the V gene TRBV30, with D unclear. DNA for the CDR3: TGTGCCTTAGGACGGACCAACTATGGCTACACCTTC. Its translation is CALGRTNYGYTF.